The 14 T cell receptor beta chains given below trace back to one sample, sequenced in a study of blood T cell repertoires in COVID-19. Libraries were prepared by immunoSEQ multiplex PCR; TCRdb keeps only in-frame clonotypes and omits some of them. The sample carries some 69,000 clones, more than 80% recorded once. What was sequenced was peripheral blood. The origin of the receptors is a woman in her sixties or seventies with acute or convalescent COVID-19.

This clone was seen only a few times. The CDR3 nucleotides read TGTGCCAGCAGTTACCGGCGGGGAAGGGGGCTGAACACTGAAGCTTTCTTT. Its translation is CASSYRRGRGLNTEAFF. The V gene is TRBV6-2 or TRBV6-3, the J gene TRBJ1-1; the match to TRBD1 covers 7 bases. This CDR3 is 17 amino acids long. Germline V gene data show CDR1 as MNHEY and CDR2 as SVGEGT. The J segment lost 0 bases and the V segment lost 2 bases, leaving 9 bases of the junction unmatched.

The chain is built from TRBV19 and TRBJ1-1, with D unclear. CDR1 is LNHDA, CDR2 SQIVND, per germline (reference sequence). V lost 3 bases, J lost 4 bases, and 6 bases lay in between. This CDR3 spans 12 amino acids. Here the CDR3 DNA reads TGTGCCAGTAGTATGACTCCCACTGAAGCTTTCTTT. Protein sequence: CASSMTPTEAFF.

The chain is built from TRBV4-2 and TRBJ1-1, with 9 bases fitting TRBD1. The CDR3 has 15 amino acids. After removal of 5 bases from V and 5 bases from J, the junction contained 9 bases not matched to a gene. Germline lookup yields CDR1 LGHNA and CDR2 YNFKEQ. This chain's CDR3 is CASSLKDRGETEAFF. The CDR3 nucleotides read TGTGCCAGCAGCTTAAAGGACAGGGGAGAAACTGAAGCTTTCTTT.

The CDR3 coding sequence is TGTGCCTGGAGTGGGGAGTGGAGCGAATTGGATGAAAAACTGTTTTTT. This sequence encodes CAWSGEWSELDEKLFF. The genes are TRBV30 and TRBJ1-4; D not certain. The germline V gene has CDR1 GTSNPN and CDR2 SVGIG (reference sequence). The CDR3 is 16 amino acids. Trimming took 1 base from V and 6 from J, leaving 18 bases between them.

The chain recombines TRBV28 with TRBJ2-2; TRBD2 might be the D (5 bases). V was shortened by 3 bases and J by 4 bases, with 18 bases between the two germline ends. This CDR3 has 17 residues. Germline CDR1 reads MDHEN; CDR2 reads SYDVKM. This chain's CDR3 is CASSFPRGSVRTGELFF. In nucleotides, the CDR3 is TGTGCCAGCAGTTTCCCCCGGGGTAGCGTGCGCACCGGGGAGCTGTTTTTT. The complete variable domain, with remaining parts taken from reference TRBV28 and TRBJ2-2, reads DVKVTQSSRYLVKRTGEKVFLECVQDMDHENMFWYRQDPGLGLRLIYFSYDVKMKEKGDIPEGYSVSREKKERFSLILESASTNQTSMYLCASSFPRGSVRTGELFFGEGSRLTVL.

The rearrangement links TRBV28 to TRBJ2-5; 8 bases agree with TRBD2. Germline V gene sequence: CDR1 MDHEN, CDR2 SYDVKM. The CDR3 is made up of 13 amino acids. With V trimmed by 6 bases and J by 6 bases, 6 bases remained unmatched. The CDR3 DNA is TGTGCCAGCAGAACTAGCGGTTTTAAGACCCAGTACTTC. Protein sequence: CASRTSGFKTQYF.

This sequence joins TRBV28 and TRBJ2-2; 8 bases map to TRBD2. The CDR3 is 13 residues long. Germline V CDR1 and CDR2: MDHEN, SYDVKM. The V segment lost 5 bases and the J segment 8 bases; nucleotides outside the gene matches: 4. The CDR3 DNA reads as TGTGCCAGCAGTCAAGCGGGAGCGGGGGAGCTGTTTTTT. Protein: CASSQAGAGELFF. Combining the CDR3 with reference TRBV28 and TRBJ2-2 gives the whole variable domain DVKVTQSSRYLVKRTGEKVFLECVQDMDHENMFWYRQDPGLGLRLIYFSYDVKMKEKGDIPEGYSVSREKKERFSLILESASTNQTSMYLCASSQAGAGELFFGEGSRLTVL.

The rearrangement joins TRBV6-5 to TRBJ1-3; D unresolved. CDR1 and CDR2 (germline): MNHEY, SVGAGI. The V gene lost 6 bases and the J gene lost 4 bases, with 13 bases spanning the gap. This CDR3 has 14 amino acids. CDR3 nucleotides: TGTGCCAGCAGACCGCGGGCTTCCGGAAACACCATATATTTT. Amino acids: CASRPRASGNTIYF.

V and J are TRBV5-1 and TRBJ1-1, with 9 bases that match TRBD1. Germline V lookup: CDR1 SGHRS, CDR2 YFSETQ. V gave up 5 bases and J gave up 0 bases; unmatched junction bases: 8. The CDR3 is 16 amino acids. The CDR3 loop reads CASRLGQGQVNTEAFF. The CDR3 DNA reads as TGCGCCAGCAGGCTTGGACAGGGGCAGGTGAACACTGAAGCTTTCTTT.

DNA of the CDR3: TGTGCCAGTAATAACCCCGACAGGGTTTCTGAAGCTTTCTTT. It codes for CASNNPDRVSEAFF. The genes are TRBV19 and TRBJ1-1, with 7 bases identical to TRBD1. V gave up 7 bases and J gave up 6 bases; unmatched junction bases: 11. CDR1 is LNHDA and CDR2 is SQIVND in the germline V gene (reference sequence). This CDR3 spans 14 amino acids.

The V call is TRBV25-1, the J call TRBJ1-2; weak D call: TRBD1 (5 bases). This CDR3 contains 14 residues. Trimming pared 2 bases from V and 7 bases from J, leaving 14 bases between. Germline V gives CDR1 MGHDK, CDR2 SYGVNS. CDR3 nucleotides: TGTGCCAGCAGTGAAAGGCTTGGGGCTGGTGGCTACACCTTC. Residues: CASSERLGAGGYTF.

This clone showed up just once. In DNA form, the CDR3 reads TGCGCCAGCAGCGGGATGACAGGGAACACTGAAGCTTTCTTT. Translated, it gives CASSGMTGNTEAFF. This chain uses TRBV5-1 with TRBJ1-1; possibly TRBD1 for D (6 bases). The germline V and J ends were trimmed by 4 bases and 1 base, with 11 bases remaining between them. The CDR3 extends over 14 amino acids. From germline, CDR1 is SGHRS and CDR2 YFSETQ.

V gene TRBV24-1 combines with J gene TRBJ1-2, with D perhaps TRBD1 (6 bases). The CDR3 has 13 amino acids. V dropped 5 bases and J dropped 4 bases, with 10 bases sitting between them. The germline CDR1 and CDR2 sequences are KGHDR and SFDVKD. The CDR3 loop reads CATSADRIYGYTF. In nucleotides, the CDR3 is TGTGCCACCAGTGCCGACAGGATCTATGGCTACACCTTC.

The chain is built from TRBV29-1 and TRBJ2-1; 13 nucleotides align to TRBD2. This CDR3 is 19 amino acids long. Looked up from germline, CDR1 is SQVTM and CDR2 is ANQGSEA. V lost 7 bases, J lost 0 bases, and 15 bases stayed unmatched. The CDR3 protein is CSARSALTSGRYSYNEQFF. CDR3 in DNA: TGCAGCGCCCGATCCGCGCTGACTAGCGGGAGGTACTCCTACAATGAGCAGTTCTTC.